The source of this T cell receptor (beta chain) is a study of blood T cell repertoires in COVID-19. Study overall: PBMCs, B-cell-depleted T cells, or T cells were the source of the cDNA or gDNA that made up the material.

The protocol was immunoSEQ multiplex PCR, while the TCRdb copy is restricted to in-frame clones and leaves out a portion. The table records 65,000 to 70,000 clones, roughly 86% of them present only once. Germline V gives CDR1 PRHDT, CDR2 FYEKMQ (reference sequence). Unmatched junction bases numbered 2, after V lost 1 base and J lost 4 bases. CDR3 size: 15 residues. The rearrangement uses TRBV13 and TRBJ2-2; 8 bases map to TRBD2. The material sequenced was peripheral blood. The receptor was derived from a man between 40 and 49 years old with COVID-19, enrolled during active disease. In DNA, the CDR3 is TGTGCCAGCAGCTTAGAGCGGGGGAGCACCGGGGAGCTGTTTTTT. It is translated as CASSLERGSTGELFF.